This T cell receptor (beta chain) comes out of a study of T cells in Graves' hyperthyroidism and ophthalmopathy. Study as a whole: At initial diagnosis, before any treatment had begun, peripheral blood was obtained.

Diagnosing involved the use of clinical symptoms, serum thyroxine and TRAb, thyroid ultrasound and orbital computed tomography. Authors of the study amplified TCR beta CDR3 regions from RNA transcripts. TCR CDR3 regions were first amplified by RT-PCR with HTBI primers. One entry per CDR3 protein, called by TCRdb with MiXCR from the multiplex PCR reads. In the table there are some 580,000 distinct CDR3 sequences, approximately 16% of which are singletons. CDR3 length: 15 amino acids. V was cut by 5 bases and J by 0 bases, with 11 bases left in between. In germline, CDR1 is SEHNR, CDR2 FQNEAQ (reference sequence).

This clonotype was sampled from a woman in her forties with Graves' ophthalmopathy. The sequencing input was blood. The J gene is TRBJ2-1, the V gene TRBV7-9; D uncertain. The CDR3 is CASSESGISYNEQFF. The CDR3 DNA reads as TGTGCCAGCAGCGAGAGTGGGATCTCCTACAATGAGCAGTTCTTC.